A single TCR beta chain is shown here with its context. There are 15 residues in the CDR3. The germline V and J ends were trimmed by 1 base and 4 bases, with 14 bases remaining between them. Looked up from germline, CDR1 is LGHNA and CDR2 is YSLEER. During its preparation, the TCRbeta library received unique molecular identifiers. TCRdb independently ran MiXCR on the PCR reads; one entry per CDR3 protein. The sample has around 580,000 distinct CDR3 sequences, approximately 22% seen once. This specimen comes from a study of T-cell reconstitution after alpha-beta-depleted transplantation in children. The genes are TRBV4-3 and TRBJ2-7; D is uncertain. The sequence derives from a boy in the first two years of life who had a stem cell transplant for acute myeloid leukemia, so the T cells may come from the graft donor. The sequencing used PBMCs, mostly from graft donor cells, collected 360 days after TCRalphabeta/CD19-depleted stem cell transplant. CDR3 region: CASSQASFGPYEQYF. The DNA of the CDR3 is TGCGCCAGCAGCCAAGCGTCTTTCGGACCTTACGAGCAGTACTTC.